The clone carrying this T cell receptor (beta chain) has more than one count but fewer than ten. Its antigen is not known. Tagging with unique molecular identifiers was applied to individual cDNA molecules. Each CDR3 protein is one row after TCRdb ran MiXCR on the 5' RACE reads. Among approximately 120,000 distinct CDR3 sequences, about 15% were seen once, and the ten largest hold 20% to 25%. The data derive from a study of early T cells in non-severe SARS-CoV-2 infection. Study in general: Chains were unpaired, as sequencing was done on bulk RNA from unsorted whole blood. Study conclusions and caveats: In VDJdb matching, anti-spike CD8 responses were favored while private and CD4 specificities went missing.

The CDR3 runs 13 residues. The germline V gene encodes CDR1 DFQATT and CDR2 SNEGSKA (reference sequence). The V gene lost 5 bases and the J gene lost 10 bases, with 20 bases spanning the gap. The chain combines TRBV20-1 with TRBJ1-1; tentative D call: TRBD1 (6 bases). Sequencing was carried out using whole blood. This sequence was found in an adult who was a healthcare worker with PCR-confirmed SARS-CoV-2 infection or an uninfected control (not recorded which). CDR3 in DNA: TGCAGTGCTGGACAACAGGGAATAGGTAGAGCTTTCTTT. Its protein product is CSAGQQGIGRAFF.